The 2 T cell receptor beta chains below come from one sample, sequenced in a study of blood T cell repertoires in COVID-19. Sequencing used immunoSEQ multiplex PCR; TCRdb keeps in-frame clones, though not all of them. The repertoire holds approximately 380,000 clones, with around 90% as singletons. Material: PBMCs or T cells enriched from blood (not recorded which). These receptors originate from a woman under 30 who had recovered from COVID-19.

The CDR3 sequence: CASSGITSTDTQYF. The CDR3 bases are TGTGCCAGCAGCGGCATCACTAGCACAGATACGCAGTATTTT. V is TRBV9 and J is TRBJ2-3, with D hard to call. CDR1 SGDLS and CDR2 YYNGEE come from the germline V gene. The CDR3 runs 14 residues. V lost 3 bases to trimming and J lost 0 bases, with 8 bases between them.

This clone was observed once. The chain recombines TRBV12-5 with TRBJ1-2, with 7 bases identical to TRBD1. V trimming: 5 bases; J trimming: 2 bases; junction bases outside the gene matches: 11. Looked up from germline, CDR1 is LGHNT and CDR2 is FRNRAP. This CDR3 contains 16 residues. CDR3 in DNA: TGTGCTAGTGGTCCCATGCACAGGGGATACAACTATGGCTACACCTTC. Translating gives CASGPMHRGYNYGYTF.